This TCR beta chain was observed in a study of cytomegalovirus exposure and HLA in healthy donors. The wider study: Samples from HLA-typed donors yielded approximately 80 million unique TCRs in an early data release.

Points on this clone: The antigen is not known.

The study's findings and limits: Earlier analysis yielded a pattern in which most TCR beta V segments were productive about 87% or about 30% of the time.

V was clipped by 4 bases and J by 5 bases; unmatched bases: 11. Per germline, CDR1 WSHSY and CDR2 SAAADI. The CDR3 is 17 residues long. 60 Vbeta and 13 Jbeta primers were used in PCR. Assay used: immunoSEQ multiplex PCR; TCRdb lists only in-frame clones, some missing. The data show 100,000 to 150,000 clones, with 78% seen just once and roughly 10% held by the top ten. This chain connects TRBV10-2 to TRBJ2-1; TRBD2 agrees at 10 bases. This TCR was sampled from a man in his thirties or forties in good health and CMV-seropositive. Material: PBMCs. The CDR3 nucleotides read TGCGCCAGCAGTGGGACTAGCGGCTCCCCCTACCACAATGAGCAGTTCTTC. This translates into CASSGTSGSPYHNEQFF.